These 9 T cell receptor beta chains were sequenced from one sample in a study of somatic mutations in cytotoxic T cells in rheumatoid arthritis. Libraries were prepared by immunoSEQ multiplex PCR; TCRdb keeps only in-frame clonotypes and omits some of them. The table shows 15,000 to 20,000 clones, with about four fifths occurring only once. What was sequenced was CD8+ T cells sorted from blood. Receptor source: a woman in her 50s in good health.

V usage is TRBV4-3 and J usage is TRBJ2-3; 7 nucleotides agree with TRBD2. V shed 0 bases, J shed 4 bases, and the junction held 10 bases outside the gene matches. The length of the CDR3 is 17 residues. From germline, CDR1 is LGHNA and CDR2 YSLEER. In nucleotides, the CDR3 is TGCGCCAGCAGCCAAGATATGGGCGGGGGTGAGGCAGATACGCAGTATTTT. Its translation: CASSQDMGGGEADTQYF.

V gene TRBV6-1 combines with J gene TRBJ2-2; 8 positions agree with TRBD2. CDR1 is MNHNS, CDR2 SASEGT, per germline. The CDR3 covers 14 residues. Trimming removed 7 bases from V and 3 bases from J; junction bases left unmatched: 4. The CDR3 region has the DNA TGTGCCAGCACGGGAGGGCCGGACACCGGGGAGCTGTTTTTT. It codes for CASTGGPDTGELFF.

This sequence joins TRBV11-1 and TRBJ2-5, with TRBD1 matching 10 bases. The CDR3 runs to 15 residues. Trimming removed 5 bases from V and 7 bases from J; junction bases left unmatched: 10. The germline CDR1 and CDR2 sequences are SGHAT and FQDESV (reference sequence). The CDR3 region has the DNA TGTGCCAGCAGCCTGACAGGGGGCCCCGGATGGACCCAGTACTTC. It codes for CASSLTGGPGWTQYF.

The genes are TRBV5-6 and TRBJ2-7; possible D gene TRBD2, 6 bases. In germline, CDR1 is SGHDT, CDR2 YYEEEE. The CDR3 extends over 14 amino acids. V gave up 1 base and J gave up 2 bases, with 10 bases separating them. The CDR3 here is CASSLFLAPYEQYF. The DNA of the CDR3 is TGTGCCAGCAGCTTGTTTCTAGCGCCCTACGAGCAGTACTTC.

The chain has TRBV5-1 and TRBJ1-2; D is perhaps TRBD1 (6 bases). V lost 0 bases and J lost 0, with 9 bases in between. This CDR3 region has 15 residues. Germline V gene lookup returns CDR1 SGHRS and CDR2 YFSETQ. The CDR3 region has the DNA TGCGCCAGCAGCTTGGGGCAGGGGACTAACTATGGCTACACCTTC. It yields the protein CASSLGQGTNYGYTF.

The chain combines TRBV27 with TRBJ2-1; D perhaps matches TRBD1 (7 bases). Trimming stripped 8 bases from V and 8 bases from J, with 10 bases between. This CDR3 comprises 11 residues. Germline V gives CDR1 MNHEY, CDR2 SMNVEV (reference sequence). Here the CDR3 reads CASQGGHEQFF. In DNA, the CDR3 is TGTGCCAGCCAGGGGGGCCATGAGCAGTTCTTC.

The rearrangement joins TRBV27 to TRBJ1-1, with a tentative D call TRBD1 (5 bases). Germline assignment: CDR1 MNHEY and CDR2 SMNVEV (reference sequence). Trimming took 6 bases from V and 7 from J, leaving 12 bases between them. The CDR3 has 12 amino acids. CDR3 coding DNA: TGTGCCAGCAGCCGGGAGGGGATTGAAGCTTTCTTT. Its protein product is CASSREGIEAFF.

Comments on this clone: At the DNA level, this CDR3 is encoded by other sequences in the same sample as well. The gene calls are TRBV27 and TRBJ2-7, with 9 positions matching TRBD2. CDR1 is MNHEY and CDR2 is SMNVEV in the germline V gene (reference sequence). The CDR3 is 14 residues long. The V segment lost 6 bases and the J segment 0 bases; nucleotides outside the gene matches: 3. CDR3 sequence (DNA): TGTGCCAGCAGCCTAGCGGGGAGCTCCTACGAGCAGTACTTC. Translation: CASSLAGSSYEQYF.

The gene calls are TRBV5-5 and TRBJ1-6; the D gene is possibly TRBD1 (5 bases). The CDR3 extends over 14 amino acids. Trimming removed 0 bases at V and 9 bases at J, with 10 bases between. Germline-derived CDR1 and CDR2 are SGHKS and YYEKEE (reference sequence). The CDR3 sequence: CASSLGAGGSPLHF. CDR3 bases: TGTGCCAGCAGCTTGGGAGCCGGGGGTTCACCCCTCCACTTT.